This T cell receptor (beta chain) was identified in a study of cytomegalovirus exposure and HLA in healthy donors. CDR3 length: 13 residues. Looked up from germline, CDR1 is LGHNA and CDR2 is YSLEER. Trimming left V 3 bases short and J 1 base short, with 6 bases between. The sample holds a few counts of this clone. What it binds is unknown. The same CDR3 also results from other DNA sequences found in this sample. The PCR was carried out with 60 Vbeta primers and 13 Jbeta primers. TCRdb's table, derived via immunoSEQ multiplex PCR, lists solely in-frame clones and lacks some. Among about 170,000 clones, roughly 81% were seen once, and the ten largest hold approximately 2.3%. Donors counted as nominally healthy when sampled, yet unrecorded immune exposures were likely. Broader study findings: Roughly even sequencing depth across donors was the assumption behind the presence/absence analyses. The productive fraction for most TCR beta V segments was about 87% or about 30% in an earlier analysis. The only immune exposure information that was available was CMV serostatus.

The chain is built from TRBV4-3 and TRBJ1-1; D might be TRBD1 (6 bases). The source material was PBMCs. The sequence was obtained from a man aged 18 to 29 in good health and CMV-seropositive. The CDR3 DNA reads as TGCGCCAGCAGCCAGACAGGGAACACTGAAGCTTTCTTT. Encoded protein: CASSQTGNTEAFF.